The rows below give T cell receptor beta chains drawn from one sample of a study of blood T cell repertoires in COVID-19. The assay was immunoSEQ multiplex PCR, and TCRdb's table has in-frame clones only and misses some. The repertoire holds about 81,000 clones, with roughly four fifths as singletons. Material for sequencing was peripheral blood. These receptors came from a human donor in a cohort sampled during active COVID-19. The CDR3 runs from the conserved cysteine through the conserved F or W. D genes are given only for firm matches. A clone size is listed for some rows: how often the clone was seen (once, few, many), or a class if it is expanded.

D gene	V gene	clone size	J gene	CDR3 protein	CDR3 DNA
.	TRBV11-2	.	TRBJ2-7	CASSLVAKAEQYF	TGTGCCAGCAGCTTAGTAGCCAAGGCCGAGCAGTACTTC
.	TRBV7-2	.	TRBJ1-6	CASSLGSGAPLHF	TGTGCCAGCAGCTTAGGGAGCGGGGCACCCCTCCACTTT
TRBD2	TRBV7-2	.	TRBJ2-7	CASSPGGSGKVHEQYF	TGTGCCAGCAGCCCGGGGGGGTCGGGGAAAGTCCACGAGCAGTACTTC
TRBD1	TRBV6-5	.	TRBJ1-1	CASSYRQGHEAFF	TGTGCCAGCAGCTACCGACAGGGGCATGAAGCTTTCTTT
.	TRBV7-2	.	TRBJ1-1	CASRRDRTMNTEAFF	TGTGCCAGCAGACGAGACAGAACAATGAACACTGAAGCTTTCTTT
TRBD1	TRBV29-1	.	TRBJ1-2	CSVDLGQGNFNYGYTF	TGCAGCGTTGATTTGGGACAGGGGAACTTTAACTATGGCTACACCTTC
.	TRBV15	few	TRBJ1-1	CATSRDITVNTEAFF	TGTGCCACCAGCAGAGATATTACAGTGAACACTGAAGCTTTCTTT
.	TRBV30	.	TRBJ1-5	CAWSVQGIQPQHF	TGTGCCTGGAGTGTACAGGGCATCCAGCCCCAGCATTTT
TRBD1	TRBV19	.	TRBJ1-1	CASSPDRGDVAFF	TGTGCCAGTAGTCCAGACAGGGGGGACGTGGCTTTCTTT
.	TRBV6-5	.	TRBJ1-1	CASNRNMNTEAFF	TGTGCCAGCAATAGAAATATGAACACTGAAGCTTTCTTT
.	TRBV18	.	TRBJ1-1	CASSPPPGGERAFF	TGTGCCAGCTCACCGCCCCCGGGTGGGGAGCGAGCTTTCTTT
TRBD1	TRBV5-1	.	TRBJ1-3	CASSTTGMGNTIYF	TGCGCCAGCAGCACGACAGGGATGGGTAACACCATATATTTT
.	TRBV30	once	TRBJ1-1	CAWSVRLMNTEAFF	TGTGCCTGGAGTGTTAGACTAATGAACACTGAAGCTTTCTTT
TRBD2	TRBV9	.	TRBJ2-1	CASSVVGGSNEQFF	TGTGCCAGCAGCGTGGTGGGGGGGAGTAATGAGCAGTTCTTC
.	TRBV2	.	TRBJ1-2	CASRLDQGSGYTF	TGTGCCAGCAGGTTGGACCAGGGTTCTGGCTACACCTTC
.	TRBV7-3	few	TRBJ1-2	CASSLERGYGYTF	TGTGCCAGCAGCTTAGAGAGAGGGTATGGCTACACCTTC
.	TRBV9	once	TRBJ2-3	CASSAHSGDTQYF	TGTGCCAGCAGCGCCCACTCTGGAGATACGCAGTATTTT
TRBD1	TRBV10-3	.	TRBJ2-1	CATDPTGVANEQFF	TGTGCCACGGACCCTACAGGGGTGGCCAATGAGCAGTTCTTC
TRBD1	TRBV18	.	TRBJ2-7	CASSKTGTEVSYEQYF	TGTGCCAGCTCGAAAACCGGGACAGAGGTCTCCTACGAGCAGTACTTC
.	TRBV7-9	.	TRBJ1-4	CASSLARSTNEKLFF	TGTGCCAGCAGCTTAGCCCGTTCAACTAATGAAAAACTGTTTTTT
TRBD1	TRBV6-6	.	TRBJ2-7	CASRRGQGYEQYF	TGTGCCAGCAGAAGGGGGCAAGGCTACGAGCAGTACTTC
TRBD1	TRBV7-2	.	TRBJ1-6	CASSAVGTGTLPLHF	TGTGCCAGCAGCGCGGTGGGGACAGGGACTTTGCCCCTCCACTTT
TRBD2	TRBV15	.	TRBJ2-1	CATSRDGGVGNEQFF	TGTGCCACCAGCAGAGATGGGGGGGTAGGCAATGAGCAGTTCTTC
.	TRBV27	once	TRBJ2-7	CASSLGGVPYEQYF	TGTGCCAGCTCCCTGGGCGGGGTTCCGTACGAGCAGTACTTC
.	TRBV12-5	once	TRBJ1-1	CASAWTPEGEAFF	TGTGCTAGTGCTTGGACCCCAGAGGGTGAAGCTTTCTTT
TRBD1	TRBV3-1/TRBV3-2	.	TRBJ1-6	CASSQETGGGSPLHF	TGTGCCAGCAGCCAAGAGACAGGGGGTGGATCACCCCTCCACTTT
TRBD2	TRBV14	once	TRBJ2-1	CASSQSGAYNEQFF	TGTGCCAGCAGCCAGAGCGGGGCCTACAATGAGCAGTTCTTC
.	TRBV11-3	once	TRBJ2-7	CASSLDHFSGEQYF	TGTGCCAGCAGCTTAGATCATTTCTCGGGCGAGCAGTACTTC
.	TRBV20-1	once	TRBJ1-1	CSAQLAGIF	TGCAGTGCTCAACTGGCGGGGATCTTT
TRBD2	TRBV4-1	.	TRBJ2-6	CASSQVGGGPGANVLTF	TGCGCCAGCAGCCAGGTTGGCGGGGGACCTGGGGCCAACGTCCTGACTTTC
.	TRBV25-1	.	TRBJ1-5	CASSDRGQPQHF	TGTGCCAGCAGTGACAGGGGCCAGCCCCAGCATTTT
TRBD1	TRBV19	.	TRBJ1-2	CASRETGTGVSGYTF	TGTGCCAGTAGGGAAACCGGGACAGGGGTCTCTGGCTACACCTTC
.	TRBV3-1/TRBV3-2	.	TRBJ1-2	CASSRTGPNYGYTF	TGTGCCAGCAGCCGCACAGGGCCGAACTATGGCTACACCTTC
.	TRBV6-5	.	TRBJ2-3	CASSYIGDTQYF	TGTGCCAGCAGTTACATCGGGGATACGCAGTATTTT
.	TRBV3-1/TRBV3-2	.	TRBJ2-7	CASSQDVTYEQYF	TGTGCCAGCAGCCAAGATGTAACCTACGAGCAGTACTTC
.	TRBV4-1	once	TRBJ1-1	CASSHPIMNTEAFF	TGCGCCAGCAGCCACCCTATTATGAACACTGAAGCTTTCTTT
TRBD2	TRBV25-1	.	TRBJ2-1	CASSVVSGLALNEQFF	TGTGCCAGCAGTGTCGTGTCGGGACTAGCGCTCAATGAGCAGTTCTTC
.	TRBV18	.	TRBJ2-7	CASSPAGQYEQYF	TGTGCCAGCTCACCAGCCGGACAGTACGAGCAGTACTTC
.	TRBV11-2	.	TRBJ1-2	CASSESGSRYGYTF	TGTGCCAGCAGTGAAAGCGGGAGTAGGTATGGCTACACCTTC
.	TRBV7-9	.	TRBJ2-7	CASSSAGVDEQYF	TGTGCCAGCAGCTCCGCAGGGGTCGACGAGCAGTACTTC